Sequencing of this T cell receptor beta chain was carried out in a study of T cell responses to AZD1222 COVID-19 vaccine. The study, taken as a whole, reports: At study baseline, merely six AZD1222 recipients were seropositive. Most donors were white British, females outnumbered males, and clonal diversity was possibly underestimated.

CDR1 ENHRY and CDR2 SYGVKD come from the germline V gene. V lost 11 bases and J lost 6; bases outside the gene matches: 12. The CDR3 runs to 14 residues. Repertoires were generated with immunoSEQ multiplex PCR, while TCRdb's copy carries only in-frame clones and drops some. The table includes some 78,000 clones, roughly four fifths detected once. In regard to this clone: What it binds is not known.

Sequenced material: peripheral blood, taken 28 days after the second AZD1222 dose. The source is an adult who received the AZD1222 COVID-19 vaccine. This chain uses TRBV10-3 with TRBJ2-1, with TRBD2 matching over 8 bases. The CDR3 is CAVRAGVNSNEQFF. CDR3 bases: TGTGCCGTTAGAGCGGGAGTTAACTCCAATGAGCAGTTCTTC.